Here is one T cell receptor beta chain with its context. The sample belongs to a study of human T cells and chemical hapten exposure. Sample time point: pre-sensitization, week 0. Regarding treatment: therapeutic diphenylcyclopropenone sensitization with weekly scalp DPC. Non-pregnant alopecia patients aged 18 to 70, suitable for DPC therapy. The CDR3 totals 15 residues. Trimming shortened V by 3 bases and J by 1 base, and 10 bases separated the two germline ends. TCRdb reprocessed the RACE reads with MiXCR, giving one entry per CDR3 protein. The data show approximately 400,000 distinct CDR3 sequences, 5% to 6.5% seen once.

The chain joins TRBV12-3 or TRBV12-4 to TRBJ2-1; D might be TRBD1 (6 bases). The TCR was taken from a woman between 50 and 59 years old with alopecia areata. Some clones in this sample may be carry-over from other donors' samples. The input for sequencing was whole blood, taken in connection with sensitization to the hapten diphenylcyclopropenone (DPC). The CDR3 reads CASSFRGESYNEQFF. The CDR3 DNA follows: TGTGCCAGCAGTTTCAGGGGAGAGTCCTACAATGAGCAGTTCTTC.